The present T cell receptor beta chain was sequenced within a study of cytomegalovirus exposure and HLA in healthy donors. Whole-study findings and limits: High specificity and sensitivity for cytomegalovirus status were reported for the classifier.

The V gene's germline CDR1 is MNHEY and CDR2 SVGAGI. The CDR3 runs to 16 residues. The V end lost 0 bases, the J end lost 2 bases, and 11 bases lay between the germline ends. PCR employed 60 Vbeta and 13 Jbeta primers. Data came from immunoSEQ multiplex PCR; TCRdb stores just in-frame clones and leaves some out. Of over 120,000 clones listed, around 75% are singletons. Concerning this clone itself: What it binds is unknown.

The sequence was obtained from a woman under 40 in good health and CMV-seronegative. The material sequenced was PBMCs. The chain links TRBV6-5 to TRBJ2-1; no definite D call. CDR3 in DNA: TGTGCCAGCAGTTACTCGCGGATGACCCCCTACAATGAGCAGTTCTTC. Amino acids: CASSYSRMTPYNEQFF.